This is a list of T cell receptor beta chains from one sample in a study of a mutant IDH1 vaccine in newly diagnosed glioma. Their antigens remain unidentified. Profiled with immunoSEQ multiplex PCR; TCRdb holds only in-frame clones, not every one. The sample contains about 120,000 clones, 90% of which appear only once. Material: PBMCs, obtained from a glioma patient whose treatment included an IDH1 peptide vaccine. The source of these receptors is a woman aged 50 to 60 with glioma. Each CDR3 is given with its conserved first and last residue. A D gene is named only where the DNA matches it firmly. Rows give clone size only sometimes, using once, few, many, or a class for an expanded clone.

d_gene	v_gene	j_gene	abundance	CDR3aa	CDR3nt
-	TRBV28	TRBJ1-2	-	CASSLPGRGAFNYGYTF	TGTGCCAGCAGCCTCCCAGGGAGAGGGGCCTTTAACTATGGCTACACCTTC
TRBD1	TRBV7-3	TRBJ2-3	-	CASSRGTGASTDTQYF	TGTGCCAGCAGCAGGGGGACAGGGGCTAGCACAGATACGCAGTATTTT
-	TRBV4-2	TRBJ2-3	once	CASSPNQKTVSTDTQYF	TGTGCCAGCAGCCCTAATCAGAAGACTGTGAGCACAGATACGCAGTATTTT
-	TRBV9	TRBJ1-2	once	CASRRSARGYTF	TGTGCCAGCAGGCGCTCGGCTCGGGGCTACACCTTC
TRBD1	TRBV6-1	TRBJ2-1	once	CASITGESYNEQFF	TGTGCCAGCATCACAGGGGAATCCTACAATGAGCAGTTCTTC
TRBD1	TRBV2	TRBJ1-4	-	CASGQGSEKLFF	TGTGCCAGCGGACAGGGCAGCGAAAAACTGTTTTTT
TRBD1	TRBV7-3	TRBJ1-2	-	CASSFGRGLGGYTF	TGTGCCAGCAGCTTCGGCAGGGGGCTGGGTGGCTACACCTTC
-	TRBV28	TRBJ1-6	-	CASSVQGGTYNSPLHF	TGTGCCAGCAGTGTCCAGGGTGGCACCTATAATTCACCCCTCCACTTT
TRBD1	TRBV6-5	TRBJ1-2	-	CASSLDRGFDGYTF	TGTGCCAGCAGTTTGGACAGGGGCTTTGATGGCTACACCTTC
-	TRBV30	TRBJ2-3	-	CAWSPTKPDTQYF	TGTGCCTGGAGTCCGACGAAGCCAGATACGCAGTATTTT
-	TRBV6-6	TRBJ2-1	-	CASSYAGNRFF	TGTGCCAGCAGTTACGCAGGGAATCGGTTCTTC
-	TRBV5-6	TRBJ2-7	-	CASSGRGGGRYEQYF	TGTGCCAGCAGCGGTCGAGGAGGGGGTCGCTACGAGCAGTACTTC
-	TRBV4-1	TRBJ1-6	few	CASRPPGQYNSPLHF	TGCGCCAGCAGGCCCCCGGGACAATATAATTCACCCCTCCACTTT
-	TRBV7-9	TRBJ2-7	-	CASSAYTSPWDEQYF	TGTGCCAGCAGCGCGTATACTAGCCCGTGGGACGAGCAGTACTTC
TRBD2	TRBV7-8	TRBJ2-7	-	CASSPYRLAGPYEQYF	TGTGCCAGCAGCCCCTATAGACTAGCGGGACCCTACGAGCAGTACTTC
-	TRBV25-1	TRBJ1-5	-	CASSDGVGYSNQPQHF	TGTGCCAGCAGTGATGGTGTCGGCTATAGCAATCAGCCCCAGCATTTT
-	TRBV28	TRBJ2-7	once	CASRKRASYEQYF	TGTGCCAGCAGAAAACGTGCCTCCTACGAGCAGTACTTC
-	TRBV2	TRBJ2-7	-	CASRTAYEQYF	TGTGCCAGCAGGACAGCCTACGAGCAGTACTTC
-	TRBV2	TRBJ2-7	once	CASVQDSSYEQYF	TGTGCCAGCGTCCAGGACAGCTCCTACGAGCAGTACTTC
-	TRBV10-2	TRBJ1-1	-	CASSSGRGGNTEAFF	TGCGCCAGCAGTTCAGGGAGAGGAGGGAACACTGAAGCTTTCTTT
TRBD2	TRBV28	TRBJ2-1	-	CASRLAGVSYNEQFF	TGTGCCAGCAGACTAGCGGGAGTTTCCTACAATGAGCAGTTCTTC
-	TRBV27	TRBJ1-2	once	CASSWDGEAVYGYTF	TGTGCCAGCAGTTGGGATGGGGAGGCGGTCTATGGCTACACCTTC
TRBD2	TRBV2	TRBJ2-3	-	CASSRGLAEHTQYF	TGTGCCAGCAGCCGAGGACTAGCGGAGCATACGCAGTATTTT
-	TRBV19	TRBJ1-6	-	CASSLTRGERTPLHF	TGTGCCAGTAGCCTAACGCGGGGGGAGCGGACACCCCTCCACTTT
TRBD1	TRBV11-2	TRBJ2-7	-	CASSEQAQGVYEQYF	TGTGCCAGCAGCGAGCAGGCGCAGGGGGTCTACGAGCAGTACTTC
TRBD2	TRBV19	TRBJ2-1	-	CASRSHSGRAYNEQFF	TGTGCCAGTAGGAGCCATAGCGGGAGGGCCTACAATGAGCAGTTCTTC
TRBD1	TRBV27	TRBJ2-1	once	CAIERAGGPPNEQFF	TGTGCCATCGAAAGGGCAGGGGGTCCACCCAATGAGCAGTTCTTC
-	TRBV19	TRBJ1-4	-	CASSIVSGTEKLFF	TGTGCCAGTAGTATAGTTTCAGGAACTGAAAAACTGTTTTTT
-	TRBV7-9	TRBJ1-4	-	CASSYVLVGTPEKLFF	TGTGCCAGCAGCTATGTCTTAGTCGGGACACCCGAAAAACTGTTTTTT
-	TRBV7-9	TRBJ1-1	-	CASSGSPWGDTAFF	TGTGCCAGCAGCGGATCACCCTGGGGGGACACCGCTTTCTTT
TRBD2	TRBV9	TRBJ2-7	-	CASSVGEAGAYEQYF	TGTGCCAGCAGCGTAGGGGAAGCGGGGGCCTACGAGCAGTACTTC
-	TRBV5-8	TRBJ1-4	-	CASSPGSTTNEKLFF	TGTGCCAGCAGCCCGGGAAGTACAACTAATGAAAAACTGTTTTTT
TRBD2	TRBV9	TRBJ2-5	-	CASSVGVGSGSYETQYF	TGTGCCAGCAGCGTAGGGGTTGGTAGCGGGAGTTACGAGACCCAGTACTTC
-	TRBV6-1	TRBJ2-1	-	CASSTTILNNEQFF	TGTGCCAGCAGTACGACCATCCTAAACAATGAGCAGTTCTTC
TRBD2	TRBV19	TRBJ2-1	-	CASSIRGRAPPYNEQFF	TGTGCCAGTAGTATACGGGGGAGGGCCCCCCCCTACAATGAGCAGTTCTTC
-	TRBV11-3	TRBJ2-2	-	CASSLDRREPQLFF	TGTGCCAGCAGCTTAGACCGACGGGAGCCACAGCTGTTTTTT
TRBD2	TRBV28	TRBJ2-5	-	CASYPSGGETQYF	TGTGCCAGCTATCCCTCGGGAGGGGAGACCCAGTACTTC
-	TRBV19	TRBJ1-4	-	CASSMGRINEKLFF	TGTGCCAGTAGTATGGGCCGGATTAATGAAAAACTGTTTTTT
TRBD2	TRBV13	TRBJ2-2	-	CASSFWGLAGGPVTGELFF	TGTGCCAGCAGCTTCTGGGGACTAGCGGGAGGGCCAGTCACCGGGGAGCTGTTTTTT
TRBD2	TRBV7-2	TRBJ2-5	few	CASSLGLAGGQETQYF	TGTGCCAGCAGCTTGGGACTAGCGGGAGGGCAAGAGACCCAGTACTTC
TRBD1	TRBV28	TRBJ2-7	-	CASSLTGGSYEQYF	TGTGCCAGCAGTTTGACAGGGGGCTCCTACGAGCAGTACTTC
TRBD2	TRBV15	TRBJ2-3	-	CATSRGGSGDTQYF	TGTGCCACCAGCAGAGGCGGGAGTGGAGATACGCAGTATTTT
-	TRBV6-5	TRBJ1-6	-	CASSYRGTDSPLHF	TGTGCCAGCAGTTACAGAGGGACGGATTCACCCCTCCACTTT
-	TRBV7-9	TRBJ1-2	-	CASSFRGLGGYTF	TGTGCCAGCAGCTTCAGGGGCCTTGGGGGCTACACCTTC
-	TRBV10-3	TRBJ1-4	-	CAISDAGATNEKLFF	TGTGCCATCAGTGACGCAGGGGCCACTAATGAAAAACTGTTTTTT
-	TRBV7-9	TRBJ1-2	once	CASSSGLRADTF	TGTGCCAGCAGCTCCGGGTTAAGGGCGGACACCTTC
-	TRBV2	TRBJ2-7	-	CASRQAIYEQYF	TGTGCCAGCAGACAGGCGATCTACGAGCAGTACTTC